These 20 T cell receptor beta chains came from one sample sequenced in a study of neurological immune-mediated disorders. TCRdb itself ran the 5' RACE reads through MiXCR, one entry per CDR3 protein. The data show around 23,000 distinct CDR3 sequences, 13% seen once. Sequencing was done on a sample of PBMCs. These receptors were taken from a woman in her thirties or forties with HTLV-1-associated myelopathy (HAM/TSP).

This clonotype was counted at least ten times. The chain has TRBV4-1 and TRBJ2-7, with D possibly called TRBD1 or TRBD2 (5 bases each). The ends were cut back, 7 bases at V and 2 bases at J, with 15 bases in the middle. Germline V gene lookup returns CDR1 MGHRA and CDR2 YSYEKL. The CDR3 is made up of 14 amino acids. The CDR3 loop reads CASTLGEGTYEQYF. CDR3 sequence (DNA): TGCGCCAGCACTCTGGGGGAAGGAACCTACGAGCAGTACTTC.

This clonotype was seen ten or more times. The V call is TRBV6-1, the J call TRBJ1-4; a weak D match, TRBD1 (5 bases). The V gene's germline CDR1 is MNHNS and CDR2 SASEGT. Trimming shortened V by 4 bases and J by 7 bases, and 13 bases separated the two germline ends. The CDR3 extends over 14 amino acids. CDR3 nucleotides: TGTGCCAGCAGTGGCGGAGGGGCGGGTGAAAAACTGTTTTTT. Residues: CASSGGGAGEKLFF.

There are many counts of this clonotype. J is TRBJ2-1 and V is TRBV10-3; 9 bases fit TRBD2. The CDR3 extends over 15 amino acids. Germline trimming cut 3 bases from V and 6 bases from J; bases unmatched to any gene: 6. Per germline, CDR1 ENHRY and CDR2 SYGVKD. The CDR3 sequence: CAISDTGTSPNEQFF. The CDR3 DNA sequence: TGTGCCATCAGTGACACCGGGACTAGCCCCAATGAGCAGTTCTTC.

This clonotype was picked up many times. V and J are TRBV5-1 and TRBJ2-4, with a tentative D call TRBD2 (6 bases). In germline, CDR1 is SGHRS, CDR2 YFSETQ. The CDR3 runs to 19 residues. The V end lost 0 bases, the J end lost 3 bases, and 22 bases lay between the germline ends. The CDR3 region is CASSLADGGSPGDKNIQYF. The CDR3 coding sequence is TGCGCCAGCAGCTTGGCGGACGGGGGAAGCCCGGGGGACAAAAACATTCAGTACTTC. Full variable domain (remainder filled in from reference TRBV5-1 and TRBJ2-4): KAGVTQTPRYLIKTRGQQVTLSCSPISGHRSVSWYQQTPGQGLQFLFEYFSETQRNKGNFPGRFSGRQFSNSRSEMNVSTLELGDSALYLCASSLADGGSPGDKNIQYFGAGTRLSVL.

This clonotype was seen repeatedly, ten times or more. The V and J genes are TRBV9 and TRBJ2-3, with D unresolved. CDR3 size: 13 residues. Per the germline V gene, CDR1 is SGDLS and CDR2 is YYNGEE. Deletions cut 4 bases from V and 7 bases from J, with 13 bases between. The CDR3, as DNA: TGTGCCAGCAGCACCCCCCCAATGAATACGCAGTATTTT. Translated: CASSTPPMNTQYF.

The chain recombines TRBV7-2 with TRBJ2-7, with D perhaps TRBD2 (6 bases). The DNA end is a closer match to TRBJ2-1, so the J assignment may be wrong. The V gene's germline CDR1 is SGHTA and CDR2 FQGNSA. The CDR3 spans 15 residues. The CDR3 sequence is CASIPQRAAYYEQFF. CDR3 nucleotides: TGTGCCAGCATCCCGCAGCGGGCGGCCTATTACGAGCAGTTCTTC.

Ten or more counts support this clonotype. The chain couples TRBV5-1 to TRBJ2-3; TRBD1 might be the D (5 bases). The germline CDR1 and CDR2 sequences are SGHRS and YFSETQ. The ends were cut back, 0 bases at V and 3 bases at J, with 14 bases in the middle. This CDR3 region has 16 residues. Written as DNA, the CDR3 is TGCGCCAGCAGCTTGGCAGGGCTAGGGGATACAGATACGCAGTATTTT. Translated, it gives CASSLAGLGDTDTQYF. Complete variable domain (other parts from reference TRBV5-1 and TRBJ2-3): KAGVTQTPRYLIKTRGQQVTLSCSPISGHRSVSWYQQTPGQGLQFLFEYFSETQRNKGNFPGRFSGRQFSNSRSEMNVSTLELGDSALYLCASSLAGLGDTDTQYFGPGTRLTVL.

Ten or more counts support this clonotype. The chain employs TRBV20-1 and TRBJ2-2; 12 bases align to TRBD2. CDR1 DFQATT and CDR2 SNEGSKA come from the germline V gene (reference sequence). V lost 3 bases to trimming and J lost 0 bases; unmatched junction nucleotides: 8. The CDR3 runs to 18 residues. The CDR3 DNA sequence: TGCAGTGCTAGTATTCTAGGACTAGCGGGGCCGAACACCGGGGAGCTGTTTTTT. This translates into CSASILGLAGPNTGELFF.

The table lists this clonotype with many counts. This chain joins TRBV4-1 and TRBJ1-6, with TRBD1 matching 9 bases. This CDR3 region has 17 residues. V was clipped by 3 bases and J by 6 bases; unmatched bases: 9. Germline values: CDR1 MGHRA, CDR2 YSYEKL. The CDR3 sequence is CASSQTDRGNVNSPLHF. In DNA form, the CDR3 reads TGCGCCAGCAGCCAGACCGACAGGGGGAATGTTAATTCACCCCTCCACTTT.

This clonotype has a count of ten or more. The V call is TRBV4-2, the J call TRBJ2-5; D is undetermined. The CDR3 covers 14 residues. Trimming took off 2 bases at V and 5 bases at J, with 12 bases between the two ends. Germline CDR1 LGHNA, CDR2 YNFKEQ. For the CDR3, the DNA is TGTGCCAGCAGCCAAAACGGGCCGGCGGAGACCCAGTACTTC. As protein: CASSQNGPAETQYF.

This clonotype showed up many times. This chain connects TRBV4-1 to TRBJ1-5; D is unclear. V gave up 1 base and J gave up 0 bases, with 22 bases separating them. Germline CDR1 reads MGHRA; CDR2 reads YSYEKL. The CDR3 spans 20 residues. In DNA form, the CDR3 reads TGCGCCAGCAGCCAAGGTCTCCGGTCCCCATTGGACCTTAGCAATCAGCCCCAGCATTTT. Protein: CASSQGLRSPLDLSNQPQHF.

In its sample, this clonotype was seen many times. V is TRBV7-9 and J is TRBJ2-5, with D possibly TRBD2 on 6 matching bases. The CDR3 is 15 residues long. Trimming pared 3 bases from V and 2 bases from J, leaving 13 bases between. Per the germline V gene, CDR1 is SEHNR and CDR2 is FQNEAQ (reference sequence). This CDR3 is CASSFNWGGQETQYF. CDR3 nucleotides: TGTGCCAGCAGCTTTAATTGGGGAGGACAAGAGACCCAGTACTTC.

This clonotype was observed many times. The J gene is TRBJ2-1, the V gene TRBV2; a possible D gene is TRBD1 (6 bases). The CDR3 has 14 amino acids. Germline CDR1 is SNHLY and CDR2 is FYNNEI. Trimming shortened V by 6 bases and J by 2 bases, and 11 bases separated the two germline ends. The CDR3 sequence is CASSPWDTYNEQFF. The CDR3 nucleotides read TGTGCCAGCAGCCCCTGGGACACCTACAATGAGCAGTTCTTC.

This clonotype was observed at least ten times. The chain joins TRBV5-6 to TRBJ2-7; D gene uncertain. Between the trimmed V and J ends, which lost 0 bases and 3 bases, there was a span of 7 bases. Germline lookup yields CDR1 SGHDT and CDR2 YYEEEE. This CDR3 contains 13 residues. CDR3 residues: CASSLVGSYEQYV. CDR3 nucleotide sequence: TGTGCCAGCAGCTTGGTTGGCAGCTACGAGCAGTACGTC.

Only a few counts were recorded for this clonotype. V and J are TRBV12-3 or TRBV12-4 and TRBJ1-2, with 9 bases matching TRBD1. V gave up 6 bases and J gave up 4 bases; unmatched junction bases: 0. This CDR3 region has 12 residues. Written as DNA, the CDR3 is TGTGCCAGCAGGACAGGGGGCTATGGCTACACCTTC. It translates to CASRTGGYGYTF.

The gene calls are TRBV19 and TRBJ1-6; tentatively, D is TRBD1 (5 bases). The CDR3 loop spans 16 amino acids. CDR1 and CDR2 (germline): LNHDA, SQIVND (reference sequence). The V end lost 7 bases, the J end lost 0 bases, and 13 bases lay between the germline ends. CDR3 protein: CASKGRINSYNSPLHF. In DNA form, the CDR3 reads TGTGCCAGTAAGGGGCGAATCAACTCCTATAATTCACCCCTCCACTTT.

This clonotype was seen at least ten times. The chain recombines TRBV5-1 with TRBJ1-4; TRBD1 is a possible D gene (6 bases). Trimming stripped 1 base from V and 8 bases from J, with 12 bases between. Germline values: CDR1 SGHRS, CDR2 YFSETQ. The CDR3 has 14 residues. CDR3 nucleotides: TGCGCCAGCAGCTTGAAAGGGGGTAACGAAAAACTGTTTTTT. Its protein is CASSLKGGNEKLFF.

With respect to this clonotype: Just one base apart from a much larger clone, this may be a read error. The chain uses TRBV18 and TRBJ2-3; TRBD2 aligns across 11 bases. This CDR3 is 16 amino acids long. Trimming removed 7 bases from V and 4 bases from J; junction bases left unmatched: 10. The germline V gene has CDR1 KGHSH and CDR2 LQKENI. CDR3 loop: CASFPTSGESADTQYF. The DNA for the CDR3 is TGTGCCAGCTTTCCGACTAGCGGGGAGAGCGCAGATACGCAGTATTTT. The whole variable domain, filled in from reference TRBV18 and TRBJ2-3, reads NAGVMQNPRHLVRRRGQEARLRCSPMKGHSHVYWYRQLPEEGLKFMVYLQKENIIDESGMPKERFSAEFPKEGPSILRIQQVVRGDSAAYFCASFPTSGESADTQYFGPGTRLTVL.

This clonotype was counted many times. The chain carries TRBV12-3 or TRBV12-4 and TRBJ2-2; TRBD1 matches 7 bases. The CDR3 is 15 residues long. Trimming removed 6 bases from V and 5 bases from J; junction bases left unmatched: 9. Written as DNA, the CDR3 is TGTGCCAGCAGCCCGTCGAGGGGGCAGACCGGGGAGCTGTTTTTT. This gives the protein CASSPSRGQTGELFF.

This clonotype showed up many times. J is TRBJ1-1 and V is TRBV27, with 8 bases aligning to TRBD1. The germline gives CDR1 MNHEY, CDR2 SMNVEV (reference sequence). The V gene end was trimmed by 4 bases and the J gene end by 5 bases; junction bases not matched to a gene: 9. The length of the CDR3 is 15 residues. The CDR3 sequence: CASSYLTGAGTEAFF. DNA for the CDR3: TGTGCCAGCAGTTATTTGACAGGGGCAGGGACTGAAGCTTTCTTT.